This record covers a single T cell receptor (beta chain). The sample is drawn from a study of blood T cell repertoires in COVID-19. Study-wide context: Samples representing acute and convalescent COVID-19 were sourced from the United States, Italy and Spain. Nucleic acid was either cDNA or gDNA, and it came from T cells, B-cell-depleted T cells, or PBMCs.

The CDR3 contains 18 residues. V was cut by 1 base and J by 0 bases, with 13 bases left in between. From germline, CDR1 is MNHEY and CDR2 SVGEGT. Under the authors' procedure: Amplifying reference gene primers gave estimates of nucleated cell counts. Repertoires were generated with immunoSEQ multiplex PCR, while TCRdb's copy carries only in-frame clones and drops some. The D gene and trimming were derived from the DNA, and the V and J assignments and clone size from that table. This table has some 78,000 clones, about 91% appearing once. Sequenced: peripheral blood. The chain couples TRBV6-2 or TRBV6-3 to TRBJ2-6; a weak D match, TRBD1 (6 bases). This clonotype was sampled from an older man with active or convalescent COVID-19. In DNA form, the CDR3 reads TGTGCCAGCAGTTACTTTGGCAGGGGAAGCTCTGGGGCCAACGTCCTGACTTTC. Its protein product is CASSYFGRGSSGANVLTF.